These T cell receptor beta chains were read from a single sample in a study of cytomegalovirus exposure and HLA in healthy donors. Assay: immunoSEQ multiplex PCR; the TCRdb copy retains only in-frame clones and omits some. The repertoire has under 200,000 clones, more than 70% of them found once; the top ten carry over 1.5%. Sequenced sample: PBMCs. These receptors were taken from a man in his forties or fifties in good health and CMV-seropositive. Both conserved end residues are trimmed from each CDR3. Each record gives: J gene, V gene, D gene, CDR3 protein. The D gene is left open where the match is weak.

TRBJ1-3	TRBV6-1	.	ASNSGIGNTIY
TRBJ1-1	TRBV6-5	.	ASSSPGVTEAF
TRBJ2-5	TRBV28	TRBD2	ASRGTSGREETQY
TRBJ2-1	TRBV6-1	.	ATPTGVKGGEQF
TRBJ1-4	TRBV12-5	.	ASGLADNEKLF
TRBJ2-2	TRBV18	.	ASSGGSTGELF
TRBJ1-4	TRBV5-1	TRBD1	ASSDGQGRGEKLF
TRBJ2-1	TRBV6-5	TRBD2	ASSSWTSAQRNEQF
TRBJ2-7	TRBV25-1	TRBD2	ASSEIGKIAGASYEQY
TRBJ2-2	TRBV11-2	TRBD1	ASRFTGVGELF
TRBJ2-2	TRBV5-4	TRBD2	ASSLGSGRGTGELF